A single sample gave rise to the 25 T cell receptor beta chains below, sequenced in a study of blood T cell repertoires in COVID-19. Generated by immunoSEQ multiplex PCR, the TCRdb table keeps only in-frame clones and is missing some. The table shows 150,000 to 200,000 clones, with about 81% occurring only once. The specimen was peripheral blood. Receptors originate from a human donor in a cohort sampled during active COVID-19.

This clone was counted only a few times. This sequence joins TRBV9 and TRBJ2-2, with D maybe TRBD2 (6 bases). The ends were cut back, 0 bases at V and 7 bases at J, with 10 bases in the middle. The CDR3 sequence is 14 residues long. Per the germline V gene, CDR1 is SGDLS and CDR2 is YYNGEE. The CDR3 is CASSVAGAGGELFF. The DNA for the CDR3 is TGTGCCAGCAGCGTAGCTGGAGCGGGCGGGGAGCTGTTTTTT.

In this sample, this clone turned up a few times. The chain employs TRBV19 and TRBJ2-5; TRBD1 matches 10 bases. The CDR3 contains 14 residues. CDR1 is LNHDA and CDR2 is SQIVND in the germline V gene (reference sequence). V gave up 5 bases and J gave up 1 base; unmatched junction bases: 1. The CDR3 nucleotides are TGTGCCAGTAGTGACAGGGGGCGCCAAGAGACCCAGTACTTC. This sequence encodes CASSDRGRQETQYF.

This clone appeared a single time. The rearrangement joins TRBV6-5 to TRBJ1-2; D is ambiguous. The CDR3 runs 12 residues. Trimming took 10 bases from V and 8 from J, leaving 17 bases between them. Germline V gene lookup returns CDR1 MNHEY and CDR2 SVGAGI. The CDR3 nucleotides are TGTGCCACGAGTCCGGGGAAGCGGGGCTACACCTTC. It encodes CATSPGKRGYTF.

This rearrangement joins TRBV6-5 to TRBJ1-5; 7 bases agree with TRBD1. After removal of 4 bases from V and 4 bases from J, the junction contained 1 base not matched to a gene. CDR3 size: 13 residues. Germline values: CDR1 MNHEY, CDR2 SVGAGI. The CDR3 DNA sequence: TGTGCCAGCAGTTTCAGGGGGAATCAGCCCCAGCATTTT. Translation: CASSFRGNQPQHF.

As to this clone: Other DNA sequences from this sample encode an identical CDR3 as well. The chain links TRBV10-3 to TRBJ2-5, with D possibly matching TRBD2 (7 bases). Germline V gene sequence: CDR1 ENHRY, CDR2 SYGVKD. V dropped 5 bases and J dropped 4 bases, with 11 bases sitting between them. The CDR3 is 13 residues long. CDR3 DNA sequence: TGTGCCATCAGTCCGGGGGGCGGAGAGACCCAGTACTTC. As protein: CAISPGGGETQYF.

The V call is TRBV5-4, the J call TRBJ2-1; 9 nucleotides align to TRBD2. The V gene end was trimmed by 3 bases and the J gene end by 5 bases; junction bases not matched to a gene: 3. The CDR3 runs 14 residues. CDR1 SGHNT and CDR2 YYREEE come from the germline V gene (reference sequence). CDR3 in DNA: TGTGCCAGCAGCTCCGGGACTAGCCACAATGAGCAGTTCTTC. Its translation: CASSSGTSHNEQFF.

The chain has TRBV19 and TRBJ1-1, with D perhaps TRBD1 (6 bases). Germline assignment: CDR1 LNHDA and CDR2 SQIVND (reference sequence). V was pared by 6 bases and J by 3 bases, with 14 bases between. This CDR3 is built from 14 residues. DNA for the CDR3: TGTGCCAGTAGGACCGGGACAAGTTACACTGAAGCTTTCTTT. It translates to CASRTGTSYTEAFF.

This chain uses TRBV6-4 with TRBJ2-1, with D perhaps matching TRBD2 (6 bases). Germline V gives CDR1 MRHNA, CDR2 SNTAGT. The CDR3 extends over 16 amino acids. V was pared by 0 bases and J by 0 bases, with 9 bases between. Here the CDR3 reads CASSDSFGGSYNEQFF. The CDR3, as DNA: TGTGCCAGCAGTGACTCATTCGGGGGCTCCTACAATGAGCAGTTCTTC.

V usage is TRBV28 and J usage is TRBJ2-2, with TRBD2 identical over 8 bases. V shed 8 bases, J shed 3 bases, and the junction held 8 bases outside the gene matches. The CDR3 contains 15 residues. Looked up from germline, CDR1 is MDHEN and CDR2 is SYDVKM. For the CDR3, the DNA is TGTGCCAGCGGAACGGGGGGGCGAGACACCGGGGAGCTGTTTTTT. As protein: CASGTGGRDTGELFF.

The chain is built from TRBV10-1 and TRBJ2-3; tentative D call: TRBD1 (6 bases). The germline V and J ends were trimmed by 2 bases and 4 bases, with 19 bases remaining between them. CDR3 length: 17 amino acids. Germline V gene sequence: CDR1 WNHNN, CDR2 SYGVQD (reference sequence). This CDR3 reads CASSEVAGGQRADTQYF. The CDR3 DNA sequence: TGCGCCAGCAGTGAGGTTGCTGGGGGACAACGGGCAGATACGCAGTATTTT.

The chain combines TRBV6-5 with TRBJ1-2; possibly TRBD1 for D (5 bases). The V and J ends lost 2 bases and 4 bases respectively, with 11 bases between them. The germline CDR1 and CDR2 sequences are MNHEY and SVGAGI. The CDR3 extends over 14 amino acids. The DNA for the CDR3 is TGTGCCAGCAGTTACCCCGGGGGGGGCTATGGCTACACCTTC. It is translated as CASSYPGGGYGYTF.

The chain employs TRBV5-1 and TRBJ2-5, with TRBD1 identical over 8 bases. J was trimmed by 5 bases and V by 2 bases; bases with no gene match: 8. CDR3 size: 15 residues. Germline-derived CDR1 and CDR2 are SGHRS and YFSETQ. The CDR3 region is CASSFRQGAGETQYF. Written as DNA, the CDR3 is TGCGCCAGCAGCTTTAGGCAGGGGGCCGGGGAGACCCAGTACTTC.

This chain uses TRBV7-7 with TRBJ1-2; D unclear. V was clipped by 3 bases and J by 6 bases, with 17 bases between them. CDR3 length: 15 amino acids. Germline V gene sequence: CDR1 SSHAT, CDR2 FNYEAQ (reference sequence). The CDR3 is CASSFKRPSTNGYTF. The CDR3 coding sequence is TGTGCCAGCAGCTTTAAAAGGCCGTCAACTAATGGCTACACCTTC.

The chain carries TRBV18 and TRBJ1-2; D is ambiguous. Germline values: CDR1 KGHSH, CDR2 LQKENI. V was cut by 5 bases and J by 5 bases, with 6 bases left in between. This CDR3 comprises 11 residues. CDR3 DNA sequence: TGTGCCAGCTCAGAGAGTTATGGCTACACCTTC. Translation gives CASSESYGYTF.

This clone was seen a few times. The J gene is TRBJ2-5, the V gene TRBV5-6; 8 bases agree with TRBD1. Trimming cost V 4 bases and J 3 bases; bases outside gene matches: 5. The CDR3 runs to 14 residues. Germline loops: CDR1 SGHDT, CDR2 YYEEEE. Here the CDR3 reads CASSLTGAEETQYF. CDR3 sequence (DNA): TGTGCCAGCAGCCTGACAGGGGCGGAAGAGACCCAGTACTTC.

The chain uses TRBV20-1 and TRBJ2-7; 8 bases are shared with TRBD2. The length of the CDR3 is 16 residues. With 3 bases clipped from V and 0 bases from J, the junction kept 10 bases outside the gene matches. Germline CDR1 is DFQATT and CDR2 is SNEGSKA (reference sequence). The CDR3 DNA sequence: TGCAGTGCTAGTGGGCTAGCGGGTTCAAGCTCCTACGAGCAGTACTTC. Protein: CSASGLAGSSSYEQYF.

This sequence joins TRBV29-1 and TRBJ2-3; tentative D call: TRBD2 (6 bases). Trimming left V 4 bases short and J 5 bases short, with 10 bases between. This CDR3 has 12 amino acids. The V gene's germline CDR1 is SQVTM and CDR2 ANQGSEA. CDR3 sequence: CSVVLGGDTQYF. The CDR3 DNA reads as TGCAGCGTTGTACTGGGGGGAGATACGCAGTATTTT.

V gene TRBV18 combines with J gene TRBJ2-3; D perhaps matches TRBD1 (6 bases). Trimming removed 3 bases from V and 4 bases from J, with 11 bases in between. From germline, CDR1 is KGHSH and CDR2 LQKENI. The CDR3 extends over 14 amino acids. The CDR3 DNA reads as TGTGCCAGCTCACCGACAACAGGGTCAGATACGCAGTATTTT. Protein sequence: CASSPTTGSDTQYF.

The genes are TRBV9 and TRBJ1-6; weak D call: TRBD1 (6 bases). The germline V gene has CDR1 SGDLS and CDR2 YYNGEE. This CDR3 region has 15 residues. Trimming took off 3 bases at V and 8 bases at J, with 15 bases between the two ends. The chain's CDR3 is CASSAKQGIDSPLHF. The CDR3 DNA follows: TGTGCCAGCAGCGCCAAACAGGGAATTGATTCACCCCTCCACTTT.

This chain joins TRBV14 and TRBJ2-1; tentatively, D is TRBD1 (6 bases). V gave up 1 base and J gave up 8 bases, with 15 bases separating them. The germline V gene has CDR1 SGHDN and CDR2 FVKESK. The CDR3 length is 15 residues. The CDR3 reads CASSQGGHQLHEQFF. The CDR3, as DNA: TGTGCCAGCAGCCAAGGGGGACATCAACTCCATGAGCAGTTCTTC.

V and J are TRBV4-1 and TRBJ1-3; TRBD1 might be the D (5 bases). Trimming stripped 1 base from V and 0 bases from J, with 7 bases between. The CDR3 has 15 amino acids. The V gene's germline CDR1 is MGHRA and CDR2 YSYEKL. Here the CDR3 reads CASSQGTHSGNTIYF. The DNA for the CDR3 is TGCGCCAGCAGCCAAGGGACACACTCTGGAAACACCATATATTTT.

The chain has TRBV12-5 and TRBJ2-7; TRBD1 is a possible D gene (6 bases). V was clipped by 5 bases and J by 0 bases, with 20 bases between them. The CDR3 has 17 amino acids. Germline V gives CDR1 LGHNT, CDR2 FRNRAP. The CDR3 nucleotides are TGTGCTAGTGGTCTTGATCAGGGGCGGAAGAGCTCCTACGAGCAGTACTTC. This gives the protein CASGLDQGRKSSYEQYF.

This clone occurred once. The chain is built from TRBV3-1 (or the pseudogene TRBV3-2) and TRBJ2-7; possible D gene TRBD2, 6 bases. Germline-derived CDR1 and CDR2 are LGHDT and YNNKEL (reference sequence). V was pared by 3 bases and J by 6 bases, with 12 bases between. The CDR3 extends over 13 amino acids. CDR3 coding DNA: TGTGCCAGCAGCCAGCGTTTGGGGGGCGAGCAGTACTTC. Translation gives CASSQRLGGEQYF.

This clone was seen only once. The chain uses TRBV19 and TRBJ1-5; 7 nucleotides line up with TRBD1. CDR1 LNHDA and CDR2 SQIVND come from the germline V gene (reference sequence). The junction had 9 bases not matched to a gene; V was cut back by 3 bases and J by 4 bases. The CDR3 length is 16 residues. The chain's CDR3 is CASSIRQGRGNQPQHF. The DNA for the CDR3 is TGTGCCAGTAGTATCAGACAGGGCCGCGGGAATCAGCCCCAGCATTTT.

This chain connects TRBV11-1 to TRBJ2-1; TRBD2 matches at 12 bases. Germline CDR1 and CDR2: SGHAT and FQDESV (reference sequence). The J segment lost 10 bases and the V segment lost 2 bases, leaving 6 bases of the junction unmatched. The CDR3 consists of 15 residues. Here the CDR3 reads CASSLPLTSGGEQFF. The CDR3 nucleotides are TGTGCCAGCAGCTTACCGTTGACTAGCGGGGGCGAGCAGTTCTTC.